The next 18 T cell receptor beta chains were all read from a single sample in a study of T-cell reconstitution after alpha-beta-depleted transplantation in children. TCRbeta library construction was performed incorporating unique molecular identifiers. TCRdb re-called the PCR reads with MiXCR, one entry per CDR3 protein. The data hold approximately 97,000 distinct CDR3 sequences, with less than 6% observed a single time. The material was PBMCs, mostly from graft donor cells, obtained 60 days after TCRalphabeta/CD19-depleted stem cell transplant. These receptor sequences come from a female patient aged 2-9 years who had a stem cell transplant for Fanconi anemia, so the T cells may come from the graft donor.

This clonotype came up many times. The rearrangement links TRBV30 to TRBJ2-1, with D unclear. CDR1 is GTSNPN, CDR2 SVGIG, per germline (reference sequence). V was shortened by 0 bases and J by 4 bases, with 7 bases between the two germline ends. This CDR3 contains 13 residues. This CDR3 is CAWSVSLYNEQFF. The CDR3 DNA reads TGTGCCTGGAGTGTGAGCCTTTACAATGAGCAGTTCTTC.

This clonotype showed up just a few times. The chain recombines TRBV20-1 with TRBJ2-7; D not certain. The germline V gene encodes CDR1 DFQATT and CDR2 SNEGSKA (reference sequence). Trimming took off 0 bases at V and 5 bases at J, with 17 bases between the two ends. The CDR3 consists of 15 residues. CDR3 sequence reads: CSARDDGARKDEQYF. CDR3 nucleotides: TGCAGTGCTAGAGATGATGGTGCTCGAAAGGACGAGCAGTACTTC.

This clonotype occurred a few times. This chain uses TRBV19 with TRBJ1-1; D ambiguous. This CDR3 is built from 14 residues. Germline CDR1 reads LNHDA; CDR2 reads SQIVND (reference sequence). V lost 3 bases, J lost 9 bases, and 17 bases lay in between. The DNA for the CDR3 is TGTGCCAGTAGTATTAGTGGGCAGGCCCTAAAAGCTTTCTTT. This translates into CASSISGQALKAFF. The variable domain in full, with the rest retrieved from reference TRBV19 and TRBJ1-1, is DGGITQSPKYLFRKEGQNVTLSCEQNLNHDAMYWYRQDPGQGLRLIYYSQIVNDFQKGDIAEGYSVSREKKESFPLTVTSAQKNPTAFYLCASSISGQALKAFFGQGTRLTVV.

The chain carries TRBV6-5 and TRBJ2-5; tentatively, D is TRBD2 (6 bases). This CDR3 is built from 14 residues. Looked up from germline, CDR1 is MNHEY and CDR2 is SVGAGI. Trimming took off 2 bases at V and 5 bases at J, with 12 bases between the two ends. CDR3 bases: TGTGCCAGCAGTTACCCGGGAGTTTTGGAGACCCAGTACTTC. This translates into CASSYPGVLETQYF.

This clonotype was observed many times. The chain is built from TRBV5-1 and TRBJ2-2; a weak D match, TRBD1 (6 bases). V was clipped by 3 bases and J by 1 base, with 7 bases between them. The CDR3 spans 14 residues. Germline V CDR1 and CDR2: SGHRS, YFSETQ. This CDR3 is CASSSTGNTGELFF. The CDR3 region has the DNA TGCGCCAGCAGCTCGACAGGGAACACCGGGGAGCTGTTTTTT.

This clonotype was counted many times. The chain uses TRBV20-1 and TRBJ2-3, with TRBD1 identical over 8 bases. CDR1 DFQATT and CDR2 SNEGSKA come from the germline V gene (reference sequence). J was trimmed by 1 base and V by 5 bases; bases with no gene match: 17. The CDR3 extends over 18 amino acids. The CDR3 DNA follows: TGCAGTGCTCTAATGAGGACAGGGACATGGAAGGGCACAGATACGCAGTATTTT. Protein: CSALMRTGTWKGTDTQYF.

There are a few counts of this clonotype. The chain has TRBV5-5 and TRBJ2-3; D is ambiguous. V lost 0 bases, J lost 5 bases, and 7 bases lay in between. This CDR3 is 13 amino acids long. Germline values: CDR1 SGHKS, CDR2 YYEKEE (reference sequence). The CDR3 spells CASSLVPRDTQYF. In nucleotides, the CDR3 is TGTGCCAGCAGCTTGGTTCCGAGAGATACGCAGTATTTT.

This clonotype has a count of ten or more. The CDR3 sequence is CASSLSSAGIAQDTQYF. Here the CDR3 DNA reads TGTGCCAGCAGCTTATCGTCGGCGGGGATCGCACAAGATACGCAGTATTTT. The rearrangement links TRBV7-2 to TRBJ2-3; possibly TRBD2 for D (6 bases). The germline V gene has CDR1 SGHTA and CDR2 FQGNSA. This CDR3 contains 17 residues. V was cut by 2 bases and J by 5 bases, with 20 bases left in between.

In this sample, this clonotype turned up a few times. The chain is built from TRBV25-1 and TRBJ1-1; TRBD1 is a possible D gene (6 bases). This CDR3 is 13 amino acids long. The V end was cut by 4 bases, the J end by 1 base, with 7 bases between. CDR1 is MGHDK and CDR2 is SYGVNS in the germline V gene. The CDR3 is CASSAGQNTEAFF. The CDR3 region has the DNA TGTGCCAGCAGTGCGGGACAGAACACTGAAGCTTTCTTT.

This rearrangement joins TRBV30 to TRBJ2-1; D may match TRBD1 or TRBD2 (5 bases each). The CDR3 has 15 residues. V was shortened by 2 bases and J by 3 bases, with 14 bases between the two germline ends. CDR1 is GTSNPN and CDR2 is SVGIG in the germline V gene (reference sequence). The CDR3 region has the DNA TGTGCCTGGAGTCTGGGGGTTGGTAGCTACAATGAGCAGTTCTTC. Residues: CAWSLGVGSYNEQFF.

This clonotype was detected many times. The V gene is TRBV18, the J gene TRBJ2-1; D is uncertain. CDR1 and CDR2 (germline): KGHSH, LQKENI. The CDR3 contains 13 residues. V lost 2 bases and J lost 3, with 5 bases in between. The CDR3 DNA sequence: TGTGCCAGCTCACCAGCAAACTACAATGAGCAGTTCTTC. Amino acids: CASSPANYNEQFF.

This clonotype was picked up many times. The J gene is TRBJ2-2, the V gene TRBV18; D gene ambiguous. Trimming removed 3 bases at V and 0 bases at J, with 11 bases between. Germline CDR1 is KGHSH and CDR2 is LQKENI. The CDR3 is 16 residues long. In DNA form, the CDR3 reads TGTGCCAGCTCACCTACAGTTCCTGCGAACACCGGGGAGCTGTTTTTT. Translated: CASSPTVPANTGELFF.

This clonotype was observed a handful of times. J is TRBJ2-7 and V is TRBV28; 7 nucleotides match TRBD1. Germline CDR1 is MDHEN and CDR2 is SYDVKM. The CDR3 has 13 amino acids. J lost 4 bases, V lost 5 bases, and 5 bases had no gene match. CDR3 sequence (DNA): TGTGCCAGCAGTCCGGGACAGTTATACGAGCAGTACTTC. It is translated as CASSPGQLYEQYF.

The rearrangement links TRBV9 to TRBJ2-5; TRBD2 matches at 12 bases. This CDR3 comprises 16 residues. V was clipped by 0 bases and J by 5 bases; unmatched bases: 5. CDR1 is SGDLS and CDR2 is YYNGEE in the germline V gene. The CDR3 loop reads CASSVALAGGPETQYF. In nucleotides, the CDR3 is TGTGCCAGCAGCGTAGCTCTAGCGGGGGGGCCGGAGACCCAGTACTTC.

The V gene is TRBV4-2, the J gene TRBJ2-1, with D uncertain. This CDR3 is built from 13 residues. Germline values: CDR1 LGHNA, CDR2 YNFKEQ. V shed 6 bases and J shed 8 bases, with 14 bases lying between them. The CDR3 loop is CASSHGPNDEQFF. The CDR3 bases are TGTGCCAGCAGTCACGGACCCAATGATGAGCAGTTCTTC.

This clonotype was observed at least ten times. The rearrangement links TRBV28 to TRBJ2-3; D gene ambiguous. The CDR3 has 11 amino acids. Per germline, CDR1 MDHEN and CDR2 SYDVKM. Trimming removed 5 bases at V and 5 bases at J, with 5 bases between. CDR3 DNA: TGTGCCAGCAGTGCCTTAGATACGCAGTATTTT. Encoded protein: CASSALDTQYF.

This clonotype was found many times. V is TRBV7-9 and J is TRBJ2-7; 9 nucleotides match TRBD1. The length of the CDR3 is 15 residues. Losses at the gene ends were 4 bases for V and 4 bases for J; bases not matched to a gene: 8. The V gene's germline CDR1 is SEHNR and CDR2 FQNEAQ (reference sequence). The CDR3 loop is CASSSRTGVGYEQYF. The CDR3 DNA sequence: TGTGCCAGCAGCTCTCGGACAGGGGTCGGGTACGAGCAGTACTTC.

Only a few counts were recorded for this clonotype. This chain connects TRBV7-3 to TRBJ2-1; 8 bases map to TRBD2. V gave up 2 bases and J gave up 4 bases; unmatched junction bases: 10. The CDR3 is 17 amino acids. Germline V gene data show CDR1 as SGHTA and CDR2 as FQGTGA. CDR3 sequence: CASSLAGRGALYNEQFF. CDR3 sequence (DNA): TGTGCCAGCAGCTTAGCGGGGCGGGGGGCTCTGTACAATGAGCAGTTCTTC.